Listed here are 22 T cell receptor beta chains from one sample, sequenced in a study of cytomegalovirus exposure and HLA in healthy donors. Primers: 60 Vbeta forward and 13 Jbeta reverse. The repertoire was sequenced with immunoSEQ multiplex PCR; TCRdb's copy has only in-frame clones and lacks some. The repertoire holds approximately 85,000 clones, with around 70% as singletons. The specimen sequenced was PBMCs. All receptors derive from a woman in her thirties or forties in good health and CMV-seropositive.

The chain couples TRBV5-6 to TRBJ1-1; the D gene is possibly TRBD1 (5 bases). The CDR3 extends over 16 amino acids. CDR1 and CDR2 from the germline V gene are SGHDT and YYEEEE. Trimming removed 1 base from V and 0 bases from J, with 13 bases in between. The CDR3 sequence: CASSLYGGGVNTEAFF. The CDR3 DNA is TGTGCCAGCAGCTTGTATGGAGGAGGGGTGAACACTGAAGCTTTCTTT.

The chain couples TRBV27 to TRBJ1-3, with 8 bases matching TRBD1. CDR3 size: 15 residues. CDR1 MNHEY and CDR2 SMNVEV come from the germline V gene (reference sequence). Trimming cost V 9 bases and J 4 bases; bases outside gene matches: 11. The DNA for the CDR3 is TGTGCCAGTCGCTCAGGGGGCGCGGGAGGAAACACCATATATTTT. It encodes CASRSGGAGGNTIYF.

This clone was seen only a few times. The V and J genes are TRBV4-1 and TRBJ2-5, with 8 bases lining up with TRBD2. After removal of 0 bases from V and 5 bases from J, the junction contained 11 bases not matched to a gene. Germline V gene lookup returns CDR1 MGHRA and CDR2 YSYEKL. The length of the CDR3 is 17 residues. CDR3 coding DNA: TGCGCCAGCAGCCAAGATGCGAGCGGGGGCCCCGGTGAGACCCAGTACTTC. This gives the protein CASSQDASGGPGETQYF.

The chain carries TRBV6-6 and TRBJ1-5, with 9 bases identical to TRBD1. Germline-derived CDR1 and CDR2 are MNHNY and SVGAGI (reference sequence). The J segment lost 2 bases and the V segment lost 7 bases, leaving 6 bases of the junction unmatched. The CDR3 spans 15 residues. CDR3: CASTSRTGGNQPQHF. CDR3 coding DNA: TGTGCCAGCACCTCGAGGACAGGGGGCAATCAGCCCCAGCATTTT.

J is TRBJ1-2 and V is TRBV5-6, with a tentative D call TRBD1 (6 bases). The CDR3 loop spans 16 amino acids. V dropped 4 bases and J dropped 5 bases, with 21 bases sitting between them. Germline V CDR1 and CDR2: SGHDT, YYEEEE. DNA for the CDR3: TGTGCCAGCAGCCCCTGGACAGAGACTGTGGGGTATGGCTACACCTTC. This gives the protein CASSPWTETVGYGYTF.

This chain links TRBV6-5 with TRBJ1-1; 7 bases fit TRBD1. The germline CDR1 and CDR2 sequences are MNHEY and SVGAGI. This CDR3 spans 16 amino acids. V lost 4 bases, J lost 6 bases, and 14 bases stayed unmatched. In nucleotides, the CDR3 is TGTGCCAGCAGTTCAGCACGAGGACAGGCCGCACCTGAAGCTTTCTTT. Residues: CASSSARGQAAPEAFF.

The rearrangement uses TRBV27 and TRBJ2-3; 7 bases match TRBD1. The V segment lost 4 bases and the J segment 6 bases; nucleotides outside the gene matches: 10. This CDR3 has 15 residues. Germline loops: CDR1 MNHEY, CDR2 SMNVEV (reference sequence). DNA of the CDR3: TGTGCCAGCAGTTGGACAGGCACCGAAAGGGATACGCAGTATTTT. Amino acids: CASSWTGTERDTQYF.

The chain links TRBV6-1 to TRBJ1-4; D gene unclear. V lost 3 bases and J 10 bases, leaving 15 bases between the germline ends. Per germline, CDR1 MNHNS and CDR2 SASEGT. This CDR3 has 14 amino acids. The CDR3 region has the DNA TGTGCCAGCAGTGACGAGATTGAGAGAGGAAAACTGTTTTTT. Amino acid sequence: CASSDEIERGKLFF.

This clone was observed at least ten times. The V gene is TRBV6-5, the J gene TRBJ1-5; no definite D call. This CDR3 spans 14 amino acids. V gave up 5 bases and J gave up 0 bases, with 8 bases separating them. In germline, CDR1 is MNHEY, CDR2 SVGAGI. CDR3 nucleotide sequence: TGTGCCAGCAGTCAGTCGTATAGCAATCAGCCCCAGCATTTT. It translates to CASSQSYSNQPQHF.

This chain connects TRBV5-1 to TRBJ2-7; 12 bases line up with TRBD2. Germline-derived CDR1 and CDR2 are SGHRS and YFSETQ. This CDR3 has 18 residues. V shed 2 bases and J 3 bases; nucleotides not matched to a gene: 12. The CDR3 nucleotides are TGCGCCAGCAGCTTTGCGGCTAGCGGGAGGGATTTTAACTACGAGCAGTACTTC. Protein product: CASSFAASGRDFNYEQYF.

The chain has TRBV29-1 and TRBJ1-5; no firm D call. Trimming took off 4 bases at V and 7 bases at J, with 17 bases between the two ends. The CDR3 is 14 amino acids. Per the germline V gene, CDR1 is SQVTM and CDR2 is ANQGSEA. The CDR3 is CSVGEGPVGQPQHF. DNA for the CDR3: TGCAGCGTTGGTGAGGGTCCTGTGGGACAGCCCCAGCATTTT.

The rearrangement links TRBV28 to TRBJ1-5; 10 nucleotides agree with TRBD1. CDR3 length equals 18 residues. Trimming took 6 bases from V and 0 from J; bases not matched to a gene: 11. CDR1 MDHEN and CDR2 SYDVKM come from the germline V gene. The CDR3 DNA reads TGTGCCAGCAGGAAAACGACAGGGGGCCTTCTTAGCAATCAGCCCCAGCATTTT. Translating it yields CASRKTTGGLLSNQPQHF.

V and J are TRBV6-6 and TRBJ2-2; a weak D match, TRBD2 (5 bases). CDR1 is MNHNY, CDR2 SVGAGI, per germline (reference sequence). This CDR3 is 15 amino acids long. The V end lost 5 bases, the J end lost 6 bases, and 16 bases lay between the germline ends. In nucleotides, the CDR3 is TGTGCCAGCAGTGTCGAGGGAAGCTTTCCCGGGGAGCTGTTTTTT. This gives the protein CASSVEGSFPGELFF.

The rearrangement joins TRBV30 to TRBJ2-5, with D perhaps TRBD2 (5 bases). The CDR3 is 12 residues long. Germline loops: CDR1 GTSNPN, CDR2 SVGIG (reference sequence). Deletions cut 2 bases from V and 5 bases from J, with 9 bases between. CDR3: CAWSTSGETQYF. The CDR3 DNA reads TGTGCCTGGAGTACTTCGGGGGAGACCCAGTACTTC.

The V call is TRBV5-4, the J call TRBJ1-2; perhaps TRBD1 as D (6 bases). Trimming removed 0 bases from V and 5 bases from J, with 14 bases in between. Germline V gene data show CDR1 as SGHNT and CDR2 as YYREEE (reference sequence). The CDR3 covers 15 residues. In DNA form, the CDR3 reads TGTGCCAGCAGCTTGGATCGGACAGAACTTTATGGCTACACCTTC. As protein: CASSLDRTELYGYTF.

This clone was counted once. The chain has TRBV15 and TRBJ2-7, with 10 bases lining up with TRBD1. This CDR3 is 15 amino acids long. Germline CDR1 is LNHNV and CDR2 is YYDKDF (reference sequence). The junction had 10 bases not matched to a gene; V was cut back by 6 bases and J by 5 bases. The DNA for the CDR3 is TGTGCCACCAGACCTAGGGGGGGACAGGGGCACGAGCAGTACTTC. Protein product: CATRPRGGQGHEQYF.

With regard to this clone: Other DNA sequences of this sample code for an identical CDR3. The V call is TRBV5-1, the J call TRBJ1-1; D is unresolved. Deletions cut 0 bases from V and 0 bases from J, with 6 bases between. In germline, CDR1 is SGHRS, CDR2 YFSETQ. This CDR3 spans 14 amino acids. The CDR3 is CASSLDGLNTEAFF. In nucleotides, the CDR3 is TGCGCCAGCAGCTTGGATGGCTTGAACACTGAAGCTTTCTTT.

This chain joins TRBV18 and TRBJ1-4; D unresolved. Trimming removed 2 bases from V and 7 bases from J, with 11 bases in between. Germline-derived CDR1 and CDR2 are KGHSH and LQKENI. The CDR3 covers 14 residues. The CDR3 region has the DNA TGTGCCAGCTCACCATCCGGTTTTGGTGAAAAACTGTTTTTT. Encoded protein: CASSPSGFGEKLFF.

CDR3 sequence: CASSRGAANTEAFF. The CDR3 coding sequence is TGCGCCAGCAGCCGCGGGGCAGCAAACACTGAAGCTTTCTTT. The chain is built from TRBV5-1 and TRBJ1-1; a possible D gene is TRBD1 (5 bases). Deletions cut 4 bases from V and 2 bases from J, with 12 bases between. The V gene's germline CDR1 is SGHRS and CDR2 YFSETQ. The CDR3 runs to 14 residues.

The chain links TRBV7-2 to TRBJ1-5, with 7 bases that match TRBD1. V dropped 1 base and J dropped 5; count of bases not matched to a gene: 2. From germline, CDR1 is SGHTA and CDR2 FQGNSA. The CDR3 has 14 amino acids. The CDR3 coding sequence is TGTGCCAGCAGCTTAGGGGACAGATATCAGCCCCAGCATTTT. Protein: CASSLGDRYQPQHF. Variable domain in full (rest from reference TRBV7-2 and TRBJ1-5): GAGVSQSPSNKVTEKGKDVELRCDPISGHTALYWYRQSLGQGLEFLIYFQGNSAPDKSGLPSDRFSAERTGGSVSTLTIQRTQQEDSAVYLCASSLGDRYQPQHFGDGTRLSIL.

The CDR3 nucleotides read TGTGCCAGTAGTATTATCCCGGCTAATGAAAAACTGTTTTTT. This translates into CASSIIPANEKLFF. The chain uses TRBV19 and TRBJ1-4; the D is unclear. V lost 3 bases and J 3 bases, leaving 8 bases between the germline ends. Germline V gene lookup returns CDR1 LNHDA and CDR2 SQIVND (reference sequence). The CDR3 covers 14 residues.

The CDR3 sequence is CASSLASMNTEAFF. CDR3 sequence (DNA): TGTGCCAGCAGCTTAGCGAGCATGAACACTGAAGCTTTCTTT. The rearrangement joins TRBV11-2 to TRBJ1-1; D remains unclear. CDR3 size: 14 residues. Looked up from germline, CDR1 is SGHAT and CDR2 is FQNNGV. The germline V and J ends were trimmed by 1 base and 0 bases, with 6 bases remaining between them.